Presented here are 11 T cell receptor beta chains from one specimen sequenced in a study of spatial heterogeneity in lung cancer. The antigens these receptors bind are not known. Each CDR3 protein is one row after TCRdb ran MiXCR on the 5' RACE reads. The table has about 100,000 distinct CDR3 sequences, under 4.5% seen once. Study results and limitations: One measure, the expanded intratumoral alpha and beta TCR count, tracked tumor mutation counts.

Time point described: sample taken at primary tumor resection. The sample in question was lung tumor tissue, obtained at surgery. These TCRs come from a male donor with early-stage non-small cell lung cancer.

This clonotype was counted ten times or more. The chain recombines TRBV20-1 with TRBJ2-7; maybe TRBD2 (5 bases). CDR3 length: 14 amino acids. Looked up from germline, CDR1 is DFQATT and CDR2 is SNEGSKA (reference sequence). V was cut by 6 bases and J by 2 bases, with 17 bases left in between. The chain's CDR3 is CSALDFSAAYEQYF. Written as DNA, the CDR3 is TGCAGTGCCTTGGACTTCTCGGCGGCCTACGAGCAGTACTTC.

This clonotype was observed at least ten times. The chain couples TRBV27 to TRBJ1-5, with D perhaps matching TRBD1 (6 bases). Germline V gives CDR1 MNHEY, CDR2 SMNVEV (reference sequence). This CDR3 is built from 14 residues. Trimming left V 11 bases short and J 6 bases short, with 20 bases between. CDR3 sequence (DNA): TGTGCCCGGGCTGTTAGGGGGAGGCCTCAGCCCCAGCATTTT. The encoded protein is CARAVRGRPQPQHF.

This clonotype was seen ten or more times. The rearrangement joins TRBV2 to TRBJ2-2; D is perhaps TRBD2 (6 bases). V was shortened by 4 bases and J by 4 bases, with 13 bases between the two germline ends. The CDR3 totals 15 residues. Per the germline V gene, CDR1 is SNHLY and CDR2 is FYNNEI. As DNA, the CDR3 is TGTGCCAGCAGTGCCGAGGGAGGTGGCACCGGGGAGCTGTTTTTT. It translates to CASSAEGGGTGELFF.

At least ten counts were recorded for this clonotype. This chain links TRBV12-3 or TRBV12-4 with TRBJ1-2; D gene uncertain. CDR3 length: 15 amino acids. Trimming removed 1 base from V and 5 bases from J, with 14 bases in between. CDR3 DNA: TGTGCCAGCAGTTTAGAATCGAGTTTCTTGTATGGCTACACCTTC. Its translation: CASSLESSFLYGYTF.

This clonotype was recorded many times. This sequence joins TRBV30 and TRBJ2-7; D not resolved. The length of the CDR3 is 12 residues. The germline V gene has CDR1 GTSNPN and CDR2 SVGIG (reference sequence). V was clipped by 5 bases and J by 5 bases, with 13 bases between them. The CDR3 nucleotides are TGTGCCTGGGAATCCGCCGGCAACGAGCAGTACTTC. Its protein is CAWESAGNEQYF.

This clonotype was observed at least ten times. The V call is TRBV10-3, the J call TRBJ2-7; TRBD1 aligns across 10 bases. CDR1 is ENHRY and CDR2 is SYGVKD in the germline V gene. This CDR3 comprises 13 residues. The V and J ends lost 9 bases and 8 bases, in that order; junction bases with no gene match: 10. CDR3 DNA sequence: TGTGCCATTTCAGGGACAGGGGAAAGTAAGCAGTACTTC. Its protein product is CAISGTGESKQYF.

CDR3 loop: CAWSVGGDSQDTQYF. Written as DNA, the CDR3 is TGTGCCTGGAGTGTAGGCGGGGATTCCCAAGATACGCAGTATTTT. The chain recombines TRBV30 with TRBJ2-3, with D possibly matching TRBD2 (6 bases). CDR3 length equals 15 residues. The V end was cut by 0 bases, the J end by 5 bases, with 15 bases between. CDR1 and CDR2 from the germline V gene are GTSNPN and SVGIG (reference sequence).

This clonotype has just a few counts. The V and J genes are TRBV7-9 and TRBJ2-1; 8 bases align to TRBD2. J gave up 10 bases and V 1 base, and 3 bases lay outside the gene matches. Per germline, CDR1 SEHNR and CDR2 FQNEAQ (reference sequence). The CDR3 runs 13 residues. The CDR3 nucleotides are TGTGCCAGCAGCTTAGTTGGCGGGAGGGAGCAGTTCTTC. This sequence encodes CASSLVGGREQFF.

The chain joins TRBV24-1 to TRBJ2-2; TRBD2 might be the D (6 bases). CDR1 and CDR2 (germline): KGHDR, SFDVKD. The V end lost 0 bases, the J end lost 5 bases, and 15 bases lay between the germline ends. The CDR3 is made up of 17 amino acids. CDR3 coding DNA: TGTGCCACCAGTGATTTGCAGATGAGGAGGGAGACCGGGGAGCTGTTTTTT. Amino acid sequence: CATSDLQMRRETGELFF.

The genes are TRBV28 and TRBJ2-3; D is undetermined. Germline assignment: CDR1 MDHEN and CDR2 SYDVKM. The CDR3 length is 14 residues. V lost 2 bases, J lost 4 bases, and 10 bases lay in between. CDR3 amino acids: CASSLGPPADTQYF. For the CDR3, the DNA is TGTGCCAGCAGTTTAGGGCCGCCGGCAGATACGCAGTATTTT.

This clonotype came up many times. This chain connects TRBV20-1 to TRBJ2-1, with D unclear. Germline V gene data show CDR1 as DFQATT and CDR2 as SNEGSKA (reference sequence). The CDR3 extends over 15 amino acids. Between the trimmed V and J ends, which lost 3 bases and 1 base, there was a span of 13 bases. CDR3 in DNA: TGCAGTGCTAGTTTAAACGGGTTATCCTACAATGAGCAGTTCTTC. Its protein product is CSASLNGLSYNEQFF.